This T cell receptor (beta chain) was captured in a study of vaccination effects on CD4 cells after COVID-19 (dated by TCRdb to between 2020 and 2023). Study-wide context: Post-vaccine samples across the study were collected a median of 72 days after the second dose, with a range of 14 to 241. The Oncomine TCR Beta short-read assay on an Illumina iSeq 100 was used to sequence cultures from other donors in the study. Altogether, approximately 10 COVID-19 convalescent patients and 4 SARS-CoV-2-naive healthy vaccine recipients made up the full study. SARS-CoV-2 spike-specific CD4+ TCR repertoires from before and after mRNA vaccination were compared in COVID-19 convalescent patients and in infection-naive vaccine recipients. Study-wide findings and limitations: Among healthy vaccine recipients, nearly all vaccine-induced clones were SARS-CoV-2 mono-reactive, and just 1 of 255 was cross-reactive with common cold coronaviruses. At late post-vaccination timepoints, both infection-induced and vaccine-induced clones showed marked clonal contraction, consistent with waning T cell responses. Only a small number of convalescent patients were included, and no early post-infection timepoints were available, which limited the study.

The library was obtained by the immunoSEQ multiplex PCR assay. TCR beta CDR3 sequencing was performed on DNA from the cultured, isolated CD4+ T cells. Concerning the study's data processing: The analysis removed non-productive TCR sequences, trimmed reads to the CDR3 region, and retained only CDR3s that were 7 or more amino acids long. Antigen-specific clonotypes were identified with the MANAFEST web app by comparing expansion in peptide wells against reference cultures. To be called positive, a clone needed expansion at FDR<0.05 compared with the reference and with all other wells, an odds ratio greater than 5, and a frequency greater than 0.1% in two replicate wells. Clonotypes significantly expanded in SARS-CoV-2 spike wells and in at least one common cold coronavirus spike condition were defined as cross-reactive. Levenshtein distance calculated with the stringdist R package was used to assess CDR3 similarity, and unrooted trees were constructed with ape in R 3.6.1. TCRdb took over this immuneACCESS table, retaining in-frame rearrangements with V and J assigned. Such tables are incomplete; in checked studies, under half of the missing clones stem from an unresolved V gene, and the remainder is unexplained. V and J calls and clone size follow that table, whereas D and trimming were derived from the DNA. Counted in this sample were just under 60,000 clones; around 78% of them appeared once. Less than 2.5% of the sample goes to the ten largest clones.

In the ViraFEST assay, PBMC were stimulated with viral peptide pools, and TCR sequencing was then used to find antigen-specific CD4+ T cell clonotypes based on their expansion. After less than 13 days of culture, CD4+ T cells were isolated with the EasySep CD4+ T cell isolation kit. Participants received two doses of either the BNT162b2 or the mRNA-1273 mRNA SARS-CoV-2 vaccine. None of the healthy vaccine recipients had a prior SARS-CoV-2 infection, which was confirmed by nucleocapsid antibody tests that came back negative both before and after vaccination. Two million PBMC per well were cultured in IMDM with around 5% human AB serum, 10 IU/ml IL-2 and gentamicin, plus 10 ug/ml peptides. Half of the culture medium was replaced with fresh IL-2-containing medium on days 3 and 7. Unless otherwise noted, each peptide stimulation condition was cultured in triplicate wells. Using Ficoll-Paque Plus gradient centrifugation, PBMC were separated from whole blood and then either used fresh or cryopreserved at -140C. The overlapping peptide pools covered the spike proteins of SARS-CoV-2 and of the common cold coronaviruses HCoV-NL63, HCoV-OC43 and HCoV-229E. Genomic DNA was extracted from cultured CD4+ T cells with the QIAamp micro DNA kit.

At the junction V is shortened by 0 bases and J by 7 bases; bases outside the gene matches: 8. The CDR1 and CDR2 encoded by the germline V gene are SGHRS and YFSETQ. The CDR3 spans 15 residues, from the cysteine through the phenylalanine. Solely the CDR3 DNA is kept, with 45 bases framed from the first base. A remark on this clone: This clone's antigen is unknown. Base qualities are not recorded, but no much larger clone differs from it by a single base.

The chain employs TRBV5-1 and TRBJ2-3; TRBD2 lines up with 7 middle nucleotides. The sequence was collected from a human donor who received a COVID-19 vaccine. The sequencing used CD4+ T cells from PBMCs cultured with HCoV-OC43 spike peptides, collected after COVID-19 vaccination. What the cell subset or site label conveys for this sample: HCoV-OC43 spike overlapping peptide pool stimulation. The DNA is TGCGCCAGCAGCTTGGCGCGGGGGACCCCAAATACGCAGTATTTT. It translates as CASSLARGTPNTQYF.